One sample yielded the 17 T cell receptor beta chains listed below, sequenced in a study of shared clonotypes between healthy human individuals. As defined, naive CD8 cells were CD45RO-negative and positively selected for CCR7, with terminally differentiated effector memory CD45RA+ cells excluded. Data came from immunoSEQ multiplex PCR; TCRdb stores just in-frame clones and leaves some out. The data contain about 2.1 million clones, 93% of them singletons. The sequenced sample was naive CD8+ T cells from PBMCs. The receptors here all came from a man in his late teens or twenties in good health. Some clones in this sample may be carry-over from other donors' samples.

The V and J genes are TRBV27 and TRBJ2-7; D may be TRBD2 (6 bases). The germline gives CDR1 MNHEY, CDR2 SMNVEV (reference sequence). The CDR3 length is 18 residues. The ends were cut back, 6 bases at V and 0 bases at J, with 24 bases in the middle. The CDR3 sequence is CASSRIQRTGLISYEQYF. The CDR3 DNA follows: TGTGCCAGCAGCCGTATTCAGAGGACGGGACTGATCTCCTACGAGCAGTACTTC.

The V and J genes are TRBV7-9 and TRBJ1-2; 7 bases map to TRBD1. The CDR3 length is 13 residues. Looked up from germline, CDR1 is SEHNR and CDR2 is FQNEAQ (reference sequence). The V and J ends lost 8 bases and 8 bases, in that order; junction bases with no gene match: 11. The CDR3 DNA reads as TGTGCCAGCGCCGTATTAGGGGGCTGGGGCTACACCTTC. As protein: CASAVLGGWGYTF.

The rearrangement links TRBV9 to TRBJ1-3; D is perhaps TRBD1 (5 bases). Germline CDR1 and CDR2: SGDLS and YYNGEE. This CDR3 region has 14 residues. The V end lost 3 bases, the J end lost 1 base, and 8 bases lay between the germline ends. CDR3 bases: TGTGCCAGCAGCGCAGGGTTTTCTGGAAACACCATATATTTT. It is translated as CASSAGFSGNTIYF. The full variable domain, with the rest looked up from reference TRBV9 and TRBJ1-3, is DSGVTQTPKHLITATGQRVTLRCSPRSGDLSVYWYQQSLDQGLQFLIQYYNGEERAKGNILERFSAQQFPDLHSELNLSSLELGDSALYFCASSAGFSGNTIYFGEGSWLTVV.

The genes are TRBV29-1 and TRBJ2-7, with a possible D match to TRBD1 (5 bases). Trimming took 6 bases from V and 0 from J, leaving 12 bases between them. This CDR3 is built from 13 residues. Germline CDR1 and CDR2: SQVTM and ANQGSEA. The CDR3 region is CSVKGPSSYEQYF. As DNA, the CDR3 is TGCAGCGTCAAGGGGCCCTCCTCCTACGAGCAGTACTTC.

This clone came up once. V usage is TRBV6-4 and J usage is TRBJ2-1; no reliable D call. The CDR3 length is 14 residues. Germline V gene sequence: CDR1 MRHNA, CDR2 SNTAGT. Trimming left V 0 bases short and J 8 bases short, with 11 bases between. The CDR3 reads CASSDSIETDEQFF. The CDR3 coding sequence is TGTGCCAGCAGTGACTCGATTGAGACGGATGAGCAGTTCTTC.

The gene calls are TRBV11-2 and TRBJ2-7; D remains unclear. Germline loops: CDR1 SGHAT, CDR2 FQNNGV. There are 14 residues in the CDR3. V lost 4 bases and J lost 4, with 14 bases in between. The CDR3 bases are TGTGCCAGCAGCTACGGCACGGCTGTATACGAGCAGTACTTC. Its protein product is CASSYGTAVYEQYF.

V and J are TRBV7-8 and TRBJ2-1, with TRBD2 matching 14 bases. J gave up 0 bases and V 5 bases, and 9 bases lay outside the gene matches. The CDR3 is made up of 19 amino acids. Per the germline V gene, CDR1 is SGHVS and CDR2 is FQNEAQ. The CDR3 sequence is CASSPRLAGGDSSYNEQFF. CDR3 DNA: TGTGCCAGCAGCCCGCGACTAGCGGGAGGGGATAGCTCCTACAATGAGCAGTTCTTC. Full variable domain (missing parts from reference TRBV7-8 and TRBJ2-1): GAGVSQSPRYKVAKRGQDVALRCDPISGHVSLFWYQQALGQGPEFLTYFQNEAQLDKSGLPSDRFFAERPEGSVSTLKIQRTQQEDSAVYLCASSPRLAGGDSSYNEQFFGPGTRLTVL.

As concerns this clone: Other DNA variants within this sample encode the same CDR3. V and J are TRBV27 and TRBJ1-5; 9 bases are shared with TRBD1. Trimming removed 3 bases from V and 7 bases from J; junction bases left unmatched: 4. Germline assignment: CDR1 MNHEY and CDR2 SMNVEV (reference sequence). CDR3 length: 14 amino acids. CDR3 DNA: TGTGCCAGCAGTTTCCGGGACAGGGCCCAGCCCCAGCATTTT. Translating it yields CASSFRDRAQPQHF.

This chain links TRBV10-2 with TRBJ1-2; 9 nucleotides match TRBD1. CDR1 and CDR2 from the germline V gene are WSHSY and SAAADI. V lost 4 bases to trimming and J lost 5 bases; unmatched junction nucleotides: 11. The CDR3 has 16 amino acids. CDR3 bases: TGCGCCAGCAGTGGGCAGGGGACAGGGCCTTTATATGGCTACACCTTC. Translating it yields CASSGQGTGPLYGYTF.

Regarding this clone: Likely a read error: the CDR3 ends without its conserved phenylalanine or tryptophan. The limits of the CDR3 on the DNA are not certain, so only TCRdb's listed CDR3 is given. The chain is built from TRBV29-1 and TRBJ1-2; TRBD1 is taken as the D call from the table, unchecked against the DNA. Germline CDR1 SQVTM, CDR2 ANQGSEA. The CDR3 is 11 amino acids long, termini counted. CDR3: CSVERDREMGI.

V and J are TRBV19 and TRBJ1-5, with TRBD1 as a possible D gene (5 bases). The CDR3 runs 15 residues. The germline gives CDR1 LNHDA, CDR2 SQIVND (reference sequence). Trimming removed 7 bases from V and 7 bases from J, with 20 bases in between. The CDR3 sequence: CASKGTGAPGQPQHF. The CDR3 bases are TGTGCCAGTAAGGGAACAGGAGCACCCGGGCAGCCCCAGCATTTT.

Concerning this clone itself: This CDR3 is also generated by other DNA sequences in the sample. This chain links TRBV28 with TRBJ1-2; no clear D gene. There are 13 residues in the CDR3. V was pared by 3 bases and J by 0 bases, with 5 bases between. Germline CDR1 reads MDHEN; CDR2 reads SYDVKM. The CDR3 region has the DNA TGTGCCAGCAGTTTGGCATCTAACTATGGCTACACCTTC. Translation gives CASSLASNYGYTF.

The gene calls are TRBV2 and TRBJ1-2; no definite D call. V was shortened by 9 bases and J by 8 bases, with 16 bases between the two germline ends. This CDR3 comprises 12 residues. CDR1 is SNHLY, CDR2 FYNNEI, per germline. CDR3 sequence reads: CASVWAGRGYTF. The CDR3 nucleotides are TGTGCCAGTGTCTGGGCAGGTCGAGGCTACACCTTC.

V is TRBV5-1 and J is TRBJ2-7; TRBD1 agrees at 10 bases. This CDR3 has 15 amino acids. V lost 3 bases and J lost 2; bases outside the gene matches: 5. The germline V gene encodes CDR1 SGHRS and CDR2 YFSETQ. CDR3 protein: CASSSRDRGTYEQYF. CDR3 in DNA: TGCGCCAGCAGCTCCCGGGACAGGGGTACCTACGAGCAGTACTTC.

The genes are TRBV28 and TRBJ2-7; 7 bases align to TRBD2. CDR1 and CDR2 (germline): MDHEN, SYDVKM. The CDR3 loop spans 15 amino acids. The V gene end was trimmed by 3 bases and the J gene end by 0 bases; junction bases not matched to a gene: 5. Here the CDR3 DNA reads TGTGCCAGCAGTTTTTATGGGGGGGTCTCCTACGAGCAGTACTTC. Translation gives CASSFYGGVSYEQYF.

This chain connects TRBV28 to TRBJ2-3; no clear D. The germline V gene has CDR1 MDHEN and CDR2 SYDVKM. This CDR3 spans 15 amino acids. V lost 6 bases to trimming and J lost 1 base, with 14 bases between them. CDR3 in DNA: TGTGCCAGCAGACATAACCGGTGGGGCACAGATACGCAGTATTTT. It encodes CASRHNRWGTDTQYF.

V gene TRBV30 combines with J gene TRBJ1-2, with D possibly being TRBD1 (5 bases). Germline assignment: CDR1 GTSNPN and CDR2 SVGIG (reference sequence). Between the trimmed V and J ends, which lost 3 bases and 4 bases, there was a span of 18 bases. CDR3 length: 15 amino acids. The CDR3 reads CAWRDPGTGLYGYTF. The CDR3 DNA sequence: TGTGCCTGGAGGGACCCAGGAACGGGGCTCTATGGCTACACCTTC.